Described below is a single T cell receptor beta chain sequence and its context. Its target is unknown. The data belong to a study of siplizumab effects on memory and regulatory T cells. Study results and caveats: The drug siplizumab significantly decreased the alloreactive sequences that could be traced to unstimulated CD4+ memory cells.

TEMRA, effector memory, memory and naive subsets, all unstimulated, were sequenced in a few donor pairs. CDR1 and CDR2 from the germline V gene are SGHNT and YENEEA. V gave up 5 bases and J gave up 8 bases, with 18 bases separating them. The CDR3 has 15 residues. For every sample, 90,000 to 100,000 TCR templates were assayed. Produced via immunoSEQ multiplex PCR; TCRdb's table is partial and in-frame only. The repertoire holds roughly 68,000 clones, 83% seen once, with about 3.8% in the top ten. Specimen: memory CD4+ T cells sorted from blood. The clonotype originates from a human donor in good health. J is TRBJ1-4 and V is TRBV11-3; D remains ambiguous. The CDR3 sequence: CASSVGGGYGEKLFF. CDR3 DNA sequence: TGTGCCAGCAGCGTGGGTGGAGGATACGGAGAAAAACTGTTTTTT.